This T cell receptor (beta chain) was captured by sequencing in a study of blood T cells in healthy people across ages. General study findings and limits: Strong correlation was found linking TCR beta diversity to naive T cell percentage.

In germline, CDR1 is LNHNV, CDR2 YYDKDF (reference sequence). This CDR3 spans 14 amino acids. V was pared by 0 bases and J by 7 bases, with 13 bases between. In the case of this clonotype: The antigen is not known.

The authors ran a second PCR of roughly 6 to 12 cycles using a sample-barcoded 5' primer and a J-beta primer mix. TCRdb re-called the 5' RACE reads with MiXCR, one entry per CDR3 protein. The sample consists of some 860,000 distinct CDR3 sequences, roughly 56% of them appearing once. The sample taken for sequencing was blood. V usage is TRBV15 and J usage is TRBJ2-7, with D possibly TRBD2 on 6 matching bases. The receptor's source is a man aged 35-49 years in good health. In DNA form, the CDR3 reads TGTGCCACCAGCAGAGATCCTTCCGGGGGAGAGCAGTACTTC. It specifies CATSRDPSGGEQYF.